This T cell receptor beta chain was sequenced during a study of early stage breast cancer tumors. Study-level information: Samples were sequenced at around 10-fold average coverage. Findings and caveats of the study: In about 90% of the 16 patients, blood comparison separated tumor from normal breast.

Germline CDR1 is SGHTA and CDR2 is FQGNSA. V lost 2 bases to trimming and J lost 1 base, with 5 bases between them. This CDR3 is built from 13 residues. As to this clone: What it binds is unknown.

Measured with immunoSEQ multiplex PCR; TCRdb has only the in-frame clones, and not every one. The table has some 72,000 clones, more than 60% seen once; the top ten hold 3% to 3.5%. This chain links TRBV7-2 with TRBJ1-1, with D unclear. The sample consisted of blood. This clonotype was sampled from a person in their 60s with breast cancer. The DNA for the CDR3 is TGTGCCAGCAGCTTAATTGGGAACACTGAAGCTTTCTTT. Amino acids: CASSLIGNTEAFF.